This TCR beta chain emerged from a study of blood T cell repertoires in COVID-19. In the study overall: Collection of acute and convalescent COVID-19 samples took place in the United States, Italy and Spain. The analysed material was cDNA or gDNA that came from T cells, B-cell-depleted T cells, or PBMCs.

Concerning this clone itself: This same CDR3 is encoded by further DNA sequences in the sample.

Per the original data handling: Reference gene primer amplification gave estimated nucleated cell counts. The protocol was immunoSEQ multiplex PCR, while the TCRdb copy is restricted to in-frame clones and leaves out a portion. V, J and clone size derive from that table, while D and trimming were established from the DNA sequence. The sample includes approximately 74,000 clones, just over 85% of them seen just once. The CDR3 runs to 14 residues. V lost 0 bases, J lost 0 bases, and 6 bases lay in between. Germline V gene sequence: CDR1 SGHRS, CDR2 YFSETQ. This chain joins TRBV5-1 and TRBJ1-1, with D uncertain. The sequencing sample was made of peripheral blood. This TCR derives from an elderly woman with active or convalescent COVID-19. Here the CDR3 reads CASSLGHLNTEAFF. DNA for the CDR3: TGCGCCAGCAGCTTGGGACACCTGAACACTGAAGCTTTCTTT. The variable domain in full, with the rest retrieved from reference TRBV5-1 and TRBJ1-1, is KAGVTQTPRYLIKTRGQQVTLSCSPISGHRSVSWYQQTPGQGLQFLFEYFSETQRNKGNFPGRFSGRQFSNSRSEMNVSTLELGDSALYLCASSLGHLNTEAFFGQGTRLTVV.